The source of this TCR beta chain is a study of beta chain features in type 1 diabetes (dated by TCRdb to about 2018). General notes on the study: No differences in mean age, gender distribution, total cell number or subset yield were found between patients and healthy donors. Across all samples, fewer than 110,000,000 sorted cells were examined, and cell number per subset correlated strongly with RNA yield. The study compared the TCRB repertoires of sorted circulating CD4+ T cell subsets in recently diagnosed type 1 diabetes patients with those in matched healthy donors. Whereas all 28 donors provided naive and central memory subsets, regulatory and stem cell-like memory subsets were isolated from just 8 patients and about 8 healthy donors.

The High Capacity cDNA Reverse Transcription Kit was used to reverse transcribe all of the isolated RNA, meaning that expressed TCRB transcripts were what got sequenced. Deep immunoSEQ sequencing was applied to naive, central memory and regulatory T cell samples, giving an average of about 3.4 million total reads per sample. After sorted cells were lysed in RLT buffer, RNA was extracted with DNase-treated RNeasy Micro or Mini kits, with the choice depending on cell number. To prevent cross-contamination, every cell subset was processed on its own, while patient and healthy donor samples were processed together. The immunoSEQ multiplex PCR was used to amplify TCRB sequences from cDNA, yielding 87-bp fragments that span the CDR3 region. Amplicons were sequenced on the Illumina HiSeq platform. Per the authors' processing: Synthetic template baselines were used to correct PCR bias computationally, reads within Hamming distance 2 were collapsed together, and singletons that could not be merged were discarded. By aligning reads against IMGT, V, D and J genes, CDR3 length, and insertions or deletions at six rearrangement sites were assigned. Clonotype counts were normalized to sorted cell number within each subset before computing true diversity and Gini coefficients with the tcR R package. The overlap coefficient, calculated on TCRB nucleotide sequences, was used to quantify repertoire sharing. The table was pulled from immuneACCESS by TCRdb, which kept in-frame rearrangements only. Such tables lose some clones; where checked, under half of the loss comes from unresolved V genes, and the rest has no known cause. V and J calls and clone size follow that table, whereas D and trimming were derived from the DNA. Present in this sample are some 190,000 clones, 6.5% to 8.5% of which were seen just once. 0.5% of the sample belongs to the ten largest clones.

With regard to this clone: Which antigen it targets is not known. Base qualities are missing; no much larger clone stands one base away.

General conclusions and limits of the study: Because cDNA was sequenced instead of genomic DNA, highly expressing activated cells could be over-represented, though the groups showed no difference in activation or CD3 levels. A moderate but significant shortening of TCRB CDR3 length was observed in type 1 diabetes patients in all four CD4+ subsets. At VDJ recombination sites, patients with type 1 diabetes made fewer insertions and deleted more nucleotides, a pattern implying thymic rearrangement abnormalities. Because the HLA sub-analyses included only small numbers of individuals, any influence of HLA type on TCRB rearrangement was left unresolved. Shorter templates might have been favored by PCR, but patient and control samples were amplified and corrected together, so both groups would have been affected equally by any skew. Naive, central memory and regulatory TCRB repertoires appeared more similar among patients than among healthy donors.

As encoded in the germline V gene (reference sequence), CDR1 is SGHNT while CDR2 is YYREEE. V lost 4 bases and J lost 4 bases, and the count of bases not matched to a germline gene is 6. The CDR3 starts with the cysteine, ends with the phenylalanine, and has 14 residues. Just CDR3 DNA is preserved here, 42 bases in frame from base 1. A single peripheral blood draw of approximately 120 mL on average was collected from each donor into heparinised tubes. A BD FACSAria II and a panel including CD45RO, CCR7, CD25, CD127, CD95 and CD27 were used to sort naive, central memory, regulatory and stem cell-like memory CD4+ T cells. All sorted populations exceeded 95% purity. PBMCs were isolated right away by Lymphoprep density gradient centrifugation and were stained directly, without culture. Samples were stained and sorted in pairs, with one healthy donor and one patient per experiment, so that batch effects were minimized.

The TCR sequence derives from a man aged 18-30 years with type 1 diabetes. The source material was central memory CD4+ T cells from blood. The chain was built from TRBV5-4 and TRBJ1-1, and TRBD1 aligns with 8 junction nucleotides. The nucleotides read TGTGCCAGCAGCACCCCGACAGGGGCCACTGAAGCTTTCTTT. Its protein is CASSTPTGATEAFF.